This TCR beta chain was documented in a study of blood T cells in healthy people across ages. Study-level points and caveats: Estimates drawn from one million T cells were deemed to understate diversity.

This CDR3 contains 12 residues. Trimming cost V 6 bases and J 5 bases, with 9 bases left between them. Germline lookup yields CDR1 SNHLY and CDR2 FYNNEI. For the second PCR, which ran for about 6 to 11 cycles, a sample-barcoded 5' primer and a J-beta primer mix were used. Template switching added a 12-random-nucleotide identifier to every cDNA molecule. Each CDR3 protein is one row after TCRdb ran MiXCR on the 5' RACE reads. The sample has over a million distinct CDR3 sequences, 45% to 70% seen once. Notes on this clonotype: Its antigen is unknown.

The sample was blood. This TCR was sampled from a man aged 18 to 35 in good health. The gene calls are TRBV2 and TRBJ2-3; TRBD1 might be the D (5 bases). The CDR3 sequence is CASRQDGDTQYF. CDR3 bases: TGTGCCAGCAGACAGGACGGAGATACGCAGTATTTT.